This T cell receptor beta chain was documented in a study of T-cell reconstitution after alpha-beta-depleted transplantation in children. This CDR3 is built from 15 residues. The germline V gene encodes CDR1 SGHAT and CDR2 FQNNGV. The V and J ends lost 3 bases and 3 bases respectively, with 14 bases between them. This clonotype was recorded at least ten times. Molecular barcoding with unique molecular identifiers was used for the TCRbeta library. One entry per CDR3 protein results from TCRdb running MiXCR on the PCR reads. This table holds just over 70,000 distinct CDR3 sequences, 6% to 8% found once.

The receptor was derived from a human donor who donated a stem cell graft to a child with acute lymphoblastic leukemia. This sample comprised PBMCs from the stem cell graft donor, obtained from the stem cell graft. The V gene is TRBV11-2, the J gene TRBJ1-2; D remains ambiguous. DNA of the CDR3: TGTGCCAGCAGCTTCGGTTCCGGGGTTGACTATGGCTACACCTTC. It codes for CASSFGSGVDYGYTF. Variable domain in full (rest from reference TRBV11-2 and TRBJ1-2): EAGVAQSPRYKIIEKRQSVAFWCNPISGHATLYWYQQILGQGPKLLIQFQNNGVVDDSQLPKDRFSAERLKGVDSTLKIQPAKLEDSAVYLCASSFGSGVDYGYTFGSGTRLTVV.